These 28 T cell receptor beta chains share one sample of origin, sequenced in a study of beta chain features in type 1 diabetes. General study findings and limits: For Type 1 diabetes patients, all four CD4+ subsets carried TCRB CDR3s that were moderately but significantly shorter.

The authors reverse transcribed all of the isolated RNA, so sequencing captured expressed TCRB transcripts. TCRdb keeps only in-frame clones here, not all; method: immunoSEQ multiplex PCR. Of some 350,000 clones listed, approximately 15% were seen once; the top ten hold about 0.016%. These receptors' antigens are unknown. The specimen sequenced was naive CD4+ T cells from blood. Receptor source: a young woman with type 1 diabetes.

This clone was counted between two and nine times. The rearrangement links TRBV2 to TRBJ2-7; tentative D call: TRBD1 (5 bases). The V end was cut by 5 bases, the J end by 2 bases, with 7 bases between. The CDR3 has 12 residues. CDR1 is SNHLY and CDR2 is FYNNEI in the germline V gene. The CDR3 bases are TGTGCCAGCAGTCGACAGACCTACGAGCAGTACGTC. This encodes CASSRQTYEQYV.

This clone was found a few times. The chain is built from TRBV7-9 and TRBJ2-7; possible D gene TRBD2, 5 bases. Trimming pared 3 bases from V and 6 bases from J, leaving 12 bases between. The CDR3 length is 13 residues. CDR1 and CDR2 (germline): SEHNR, FQNEAQ (reference sequence). The CDR3 sequence: CASSFMREGEQYF. DNA for the CDR3: TGTGCCAGCAGCTTTATGAGGGAAGGCGAGCAGTACTTC.

This clone has just a few counts. The chain joins TRBV7-9 to TRBJ2-3, with TRBD1 identical over 7 bases. CDR1 and CDR2 from the germline V gene are SEHNR and FQNEAQ (reference sequence). Trimming cost V 5 bases and J 3 bases; bases outside gene matches: 5. The length of the CDR3 is 14 residues. CDR3 nucleotides: TGTGCCAGCAGCCTTGGGACAGTGACAGATACGCAGTATTTT. It translates to CASSLGTVTDTQYF.

The table lists this clone with a few counts. V is TRBV18 and J is TRBJ2-7; tentative D call: TRBD1 (5 bases). V lost 4 bases to trimming and J lost 2 bases, with 9 bases between them. The CDR3 runs to 13 residues. Germline V gene sequence: CDR1 KGHSH, CDR2 LQKENI. The CDR3 protein is CASSLDTAYEQYV. CDR3 bases: TGTGCCAGCTCACTGGACACTGCCTACGAGCAGTACGTC.

This clone was seen a few times. The chain employs TRBV12-5 and TRBJ2-1, with D possibly TRBD2 on 5 matching bases. Trimming stripped 6 bases from V and 6 bases from J, with 21 bases between. Germline lookup yields CDR1 LGHNT and CDR2 FRNRAP. The CDR3 is 16 residues long. The chain's CDR3 is CASGRRLPGVPNEQFF. CDR3 nucleotides: TGTGCTAGTGGCCGGAGACTACCCGGGGTCCCCAATGAGCAGTTCTTC.

The V gene is TRBV29-1, the J gene TRBJ2-5; tentatively, D is TRBD1 (5 bases). The germline V gene encodes CDR1 SQVTM and CDR2 ANQGSEA. V dropped 3 bases and J dropped 4 bases, with 9 bases sitting between them. CDR3 length: 12 residues. Written as DNA, the CDR3 is TGCAGCGTTGACCGGCAGGGAGAGACCCAGTACTTC. This sequence encodes CSVDRQGETQYF.

V and J are TRBV7-6 and TRBJ2-1, with 9 bases matching TRBD2. The CDR3 spans 19 residues. Looked up from germline, CDR1 is SGHVS and CDR2 is FNYEAQ. The trim removed 2 bases at V and 2 bases at J, leaving 13 bases unmatched. CDR3 coding DNA: TGTGCCAGCAGCTTAATGGGGGCCTTAGCGGGAGTTGCCTACAATGAGCAGTTCTTC. Encoded protein: CASSLMGALAGVAYNEQFF.

The chain has TRBV15 and TRBJ2-3; 8 bases map to TRBD1. The CDR3 has 15 amino acids. Germline CDR1 and CDR2: LNHNV and YYDKDF (reference sequence). V shed 1 base and J 6 bases; nucleotides not matched to a gene: 6. CDR3 DNA: TGTGCCACCAGCAGAGGGGACAGGACGAGGGATACGCAGTATTTT. Translating it yields CATSRGDRTRDTQYF.

This CDR3 is CASTPDGSSYNEQFF. In DNA, the CDR3 is TGTGCCAGCACCCCTGACGGGAGCTCCTACAATGAGCAGTTCTTC. V is TRBV2 and J is TRBJ2-1; D might be TRBD2 (6 bases). The germline gives CDR1 SNHLY, CDR2 FYNNEI. The CDR3 extends over 15 amino acids. V was cut by 7 bases and J by 0 bases, with 13 bases left in between. Combining the CDR3 with reference TRBV2 and TRBJ2-1 gives the whole variable domain EPEVTQTPSHQVTQMGQEVILRCVPISNHLYFYWYRQILGQKVEFLVSFYNNEISEKSEIFDDQFSVERPDGSNFTLKIRSTKLEDSAMYFCASTPDGSSYNEQFFGPGTRLTVL.

The rearrangement links TRBV11-2 to TRBJ2-7, with TRBD2 identical over 12 bases. V shed 7 bases and J 3 bases; nucleotides not matched to a gene: 7. Germline values: CDR1 SGHAT, CDR2 FQNNGV. The CDR3 is 15 residues long. The CDR3 loop reads CASTSGTSGFYEQYF. The CDR3 DNA follows: TGTGCCAGCACCTCCGGGACTAGCGGGTTCTACGAGCAGTACTTC.

CDR3 in amino acids: CASSLGTSGREYF. The CDR3, as DNA: TGTGCCAGCAGCTTGGGGACTAGCGGGAGGGAGTACTTC. This chain connects TRBV5-6 to TRBJ2-5; 15 nucleotides match TRBD2. The V segment lost 0 bases and the J segment 12 bases; nucleotides outside the gene matches: 0. Germline lookup yields CDR1 SGHDT and CDR2 YYEEEE. The CDR3 runs to 13 residues.

This clone was seen a few times. This chain connects TRBV7-2 to TRBJ2-1; D gene unclear. Germline V gene sequence: CDR1 SGHTA, CDR2 FQGNSA. Trimming cost V 7 bases and J 4 bases, with 11 bases left between them. CDR3 size: 13 residues. Here the CDR3 DNA reads TGTGCCAGCATCCAAACCCGGTACAATGAGCAGTTCTTC. Its protein is CASIQTRYNEQFF.

About this clone: The sample carries other DNA sequences with the same CDR3. The V and J genes are TRBV28 and TRBJ2-1; D might be TRBD2 (6 bases). Germline CDR1 reads MDHEN; CDR2 reads SYDVKM. Trimming pared 6 bases from V and 3 bases from J, leaving 9 bases between. CDR3 size: 13 residues. CDR3 DNA sequence: TGTGCCAGCAGCCCCGGGGGCTACAATGAGCAGTTCTTC. Protein: CASSPGGYNEQFF.

This chain's CDR3 is CASSQEAGGFTGELFF. The CDR3 DNA reads TGCGCCAGCAGCCAAGAGGCAGGGGGGTTCACCGGGGAGCTGTTTTTT. The rearrangement uses TRBV4-1 and TRBJ2-2, with D tentatively TRBD1 (7 bases). This CDR3 comprises 16 residues. V lost 0 bases and J lost 4, with 12 bases in between. From germline, CDR1 is MGHRA and CDR2 YSYEKL.

This clone was seen only a few times. The rearrangement uses TRBV6-6 and TRBJ2-1; a possible D gene is TRBD2 (6 bases). In germline, CDR1 is MNHNY, CDR2 SVGAGI (reference sequence). There are 13 residues in the CDR3. V lost 6 bases and J lost 7, with 13 bases in between. The CDR3 region is CASRSGGNNEQFF. CDR3 coding DNA: TGTGCCAGCAGATCCGGGGGTAATAATGAGCAGTTCTTC.

Only a few counts were recorded for this clone. V is TRBV29-1 and J is TRBJ2-2; no clear D gene. The CDR3 is 12 amino acids. Per germline, CDR1 SQVTM and CDR2 ANQGSEA. The V end was cut by 2 bases, the J end by 3 bases, with 4 bases between. CDR3 region: CSVESYTGELFF. The DNA for the CDR3 is TGCAGCGTTGAATCTTACACCGGGGAGCTGTTTTTT.

The chain joins TRBV6-6 to TRBJ2-1, with TRBD1 matching over 7 bases. The CDR3 runs to 14 residues. Germline CDR1 MNHNY, CDR2 SVGAGI (reference sequence). The trim removed 2 bases at V and 2 bases at J, leaving 0 bases unmatched. For the CDR3, the DNA is TGTGCCAGCAGTTACGACAGGGCCTACAATGAGCAGTTCTTC. This gives the protein CASSYDRAYNEQFF.

This clone was counted only a few times. The chain uses TRBV9 and TRBJ2-5; 8 nucleotides align to TRBD2. Germline loops: CDR1 SGDLS, CDR2 YYNGEE. V lost 3 bases and J lost 3; bases outside the gene matches: 13. The CDR3 totals 17 residues. CDR3 sequence reads: CASSAGGLAAFKETQYF. CDR3 nucleotide sequence: TGTGCCAGCAGCGCGGGAGGGCTAGCGGCTTTCAAAGAGACCCAGTACTTC.

This clone turned up a few times. The chain employs TRBV10-3 and TRBJ2-7; 9 bases match TRBD2. Trimming took 7 bases from V and 1 from J; bases not matched to a gene: 5. This CDR3 contains 14 residues. Per germline, CDR1 ENHRY and CDR2 SYGVKD. CDR3 amino acids: CAITRTSESYEQYF. The CDR3 coding sequence is TGTGCCATCACCAGGACTAGCGAATCCTACGAGCAGTACTTC.

A few counts support this clone. The chain joins TRBV10-3 to TRBJ2-7; TRBD1 matches 10 bases. CDR1 is ENHRY, CDR2 SYGVKD, per germline. V gave up 6 bases and J gave up 3 bases; unmatched junction bases: 5. This CDR3 comprises 14 residues. CDR3 DNA: TGTGCCATCAGCGCCGGGACAGGGGACTACGAGCAGTACTTC. Protein product: CAISAGTGDYEQYF.

There are a few counts of this clone. The rearrangement links TRBV28 to TRBJ2-3, with a weak D call TRBD1 (5 bases). V was cut by 6 bases and J by 3 bases, with 13 bases left in between. Germline V gene data show CDR1 as MDHEN and CDR2 as SYDVKM. The CDR3 covers 14 residues. The CDR3 loop is CASSLGQTTDTQYF. In DNA, the CDR3 is TGTGCCAGCAGCCTCGGACAAACTACAGATACGCAGTATTTT.

This clone was detected only a few times. This chain links TRBV28 with TRBJ1-5; a weak D match, TRBD1 (5 bases). The germline gives CDR1 MDHEN, CDR2 SYDVKM. This CDR3 region has 13 residues. V lost 7 bases to trimming and J lost 7 bases, with 14 bases between them. The CDR3 sequence is CASMEPGYQPQHF. Here the CDR3 DNA reads TGTGCCAGCATGGAACCAGGGTACCAGCCCCAGCATTTT.

This clone was picked up a small number of times. This chain joins TRBV2 and TRBJ2-1, with 8 bases fitting TRBD2. Trimming took 4 bases from V and 8 from J; bases not matched to a gene: 10. Per the germline V gene, CDR1 is SNHLY and CDR2 is FYNNEI. The CDR3 is made up of 15 amino acids. CDR3 region: CASSGVAGRVDEQFF. CDR3 DNA: TGTGCCAGCAGTGGGGTAGCGGGACGTGTCGATGAGCAGTTCTTC.

This clone was seen more than once but under ten times. V gene TRBV6-5 combines with J gene TRBJ1-1; D might be TRBD1 (6 bases). CDR3 size: 14 residues. CDR1 and CDR2 (germline): MNHEY, SVGAGI. V was clipped by 4 bases and J by 7 bases, with 16 bases between them. The CDR3 DNA is TGTGCCAGCAGTTCCCCAGGGGATCGGGGTGAAGCTTTCTTT. Encoded protein: CASSSPGDRGEAFF.

This clone was picked up a small number of times. This sequence joins TRBV30 and TRBJ2-5, with 7 bases that match TRBD2. Germline CDR1 GTSNPN, CDR2 SVGIG (reference sequence). The CDR3 is made up of 13 amino acids. Losses at the gene ends were 7 bases for V and 1 base for J; bases not matched to a gene: 6. CDR3 sequence: CASQREGQETQYF. The CDR3 DNA reads as TGTGCCTCCCAAAGGGAGGGCCAAGAGACCCAGTACTTC.

The chain is built from TRBV28 and TRBJ2-2; D not certain. Trimming shortened V by 3 bases and J by 6 bases, and 11 bases separated the two germline ends. CDR1 MDHEN and CDR2 SYDVKM come from the germline V gene. The CDR3 runs 14 residues. The CDR3 nucleotides read TGTGCCAGCAGTTTCGGGTTGGGTGCCGGGGAGCTGTTTTTT. Its protein is CASSFGLGAGELFF.

V usage is TRBV28 and J usage is TRBJ2-7; 9 bases agree with TRBD2. Germline lookup yields CDR1 MDHEN and CDR2 SYDVKM. Trimming took 4 bases from V and 3 from J; bases not matched to a gene: 10. The CDR3 length is 16 residues. CDR3 protein: CASSSELAGRLYEQYF. The CDR3 DNA is TGTGCCAGCAGTTCCGAGCTAGCGGGAAGGCTCTACGAGCAGTACTTC.

The V call is TRBV6-5, the J call TRBJ1-2, with 7 bases that match TRBD1. V was pared by 6 bases and J by 4 bases, with 5 bases of the junction left unmatched. The CDR3 has 13 amino acids. CDR1 is MNHEY, CDR2 SVGAGI, per germline. The CDR3 here is CASRKQGSYGYTF. CDR3 nucleotide sequence: TGTGCCAGCAGAAAACAGGGGAGCTATGGCTACACCTTC.